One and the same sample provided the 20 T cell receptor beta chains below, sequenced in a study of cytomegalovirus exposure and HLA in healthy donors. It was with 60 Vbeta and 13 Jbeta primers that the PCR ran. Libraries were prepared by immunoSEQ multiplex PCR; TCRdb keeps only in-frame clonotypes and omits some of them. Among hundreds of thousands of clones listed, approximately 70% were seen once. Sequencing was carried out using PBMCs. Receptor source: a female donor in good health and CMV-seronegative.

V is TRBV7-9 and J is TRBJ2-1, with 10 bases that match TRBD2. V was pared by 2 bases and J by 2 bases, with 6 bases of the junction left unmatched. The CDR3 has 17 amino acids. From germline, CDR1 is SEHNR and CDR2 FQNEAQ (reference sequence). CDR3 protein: CASSLTLAGPTYNEQFF. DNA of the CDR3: TGTGCCAGCAGCTTAACACTAGCGGGGCCCACCTACAATGAGCAGTTCTTC.

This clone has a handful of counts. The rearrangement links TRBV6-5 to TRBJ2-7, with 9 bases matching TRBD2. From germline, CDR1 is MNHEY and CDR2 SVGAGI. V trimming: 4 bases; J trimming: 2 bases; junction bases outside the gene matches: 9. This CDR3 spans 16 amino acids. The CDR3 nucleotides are TGTGCCAGCAGTTTCTCCAGCGGGAGGACTACCTACGAGCAGTACTTC. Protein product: CASSFSSGRTTYEQYF.

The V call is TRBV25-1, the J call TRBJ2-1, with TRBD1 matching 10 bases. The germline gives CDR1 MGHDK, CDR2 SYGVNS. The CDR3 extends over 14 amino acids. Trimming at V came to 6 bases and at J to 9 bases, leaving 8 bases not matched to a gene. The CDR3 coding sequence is TGTGCCAGCAGAGGACAGGGGGTGGTCGGTGAGCAGTTCTTC. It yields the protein CASRGQGVVGEQFF.

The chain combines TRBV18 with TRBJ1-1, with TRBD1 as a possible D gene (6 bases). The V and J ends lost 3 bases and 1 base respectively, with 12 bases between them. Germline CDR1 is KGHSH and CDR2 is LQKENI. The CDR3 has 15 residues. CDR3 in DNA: TGTGCCAGCTCACCTAAATGGACAGAGAACACTGAAGCTTTCTTT. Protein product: CASSPKWTENTEAFF.

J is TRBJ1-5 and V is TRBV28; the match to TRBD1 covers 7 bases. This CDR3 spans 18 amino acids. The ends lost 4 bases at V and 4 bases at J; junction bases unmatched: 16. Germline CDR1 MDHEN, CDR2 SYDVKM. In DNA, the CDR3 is TGTGCCAGCAGTTACGGTAGTCTACAGGGGACGGTAAATCAGCCCCAGCATTTT. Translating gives CASSYGSLQGTVNQPQHF.

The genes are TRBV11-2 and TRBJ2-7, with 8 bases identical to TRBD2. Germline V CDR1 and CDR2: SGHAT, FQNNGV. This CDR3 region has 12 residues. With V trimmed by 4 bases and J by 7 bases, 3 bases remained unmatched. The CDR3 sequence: CASSSRGGEQYF. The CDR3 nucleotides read TGTGCCAGCAGCTCCCGGGGGGGGGAGCAGTACTTC. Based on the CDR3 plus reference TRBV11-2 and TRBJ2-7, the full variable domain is EAGVAQSPRYKIIEKRQSVAFWCNPISGHATLYWYQQILGQGPKLLIQFQNNGVVDDSQLPKDRFSAERLKGVDSTLKIQPAKLEDSAVYLCASSSRGGEQYFGPGTRLTVT.

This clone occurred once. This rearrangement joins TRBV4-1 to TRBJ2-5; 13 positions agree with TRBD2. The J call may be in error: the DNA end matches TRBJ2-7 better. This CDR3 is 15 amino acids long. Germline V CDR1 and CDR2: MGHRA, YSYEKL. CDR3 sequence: CASSQGLAGGYEQYF. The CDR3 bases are TGCGCCAGCAGCCAAGGACTAGCGGGAGGATACGAGCAGTACTTC.

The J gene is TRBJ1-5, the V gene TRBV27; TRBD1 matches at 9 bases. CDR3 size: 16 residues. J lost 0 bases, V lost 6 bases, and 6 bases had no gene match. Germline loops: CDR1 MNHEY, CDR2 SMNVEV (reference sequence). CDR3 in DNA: TGTGCCAGCAGGGGAGGGACAGGGTTTAGCAATCAGCCCCAGCATTTT. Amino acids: CASRGGTGFSNQPQHF.

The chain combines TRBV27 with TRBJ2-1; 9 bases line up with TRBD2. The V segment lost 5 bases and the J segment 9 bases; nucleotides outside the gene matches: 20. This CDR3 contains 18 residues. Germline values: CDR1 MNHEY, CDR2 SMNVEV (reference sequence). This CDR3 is CASSTTRFAGGKVGEQFF. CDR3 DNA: TGTGCCAGCAGTACCACACGGTTCGCGGGAGGGAAGGTGGGTGAGCAGTTCTTC.

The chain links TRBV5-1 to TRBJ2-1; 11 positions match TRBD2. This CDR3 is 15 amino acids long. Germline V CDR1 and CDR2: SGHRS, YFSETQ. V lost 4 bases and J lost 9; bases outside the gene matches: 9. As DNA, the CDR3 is TGCGCCAGCAGCCGCGCCCTAGCGGGAGGAATTGAGCAGTTCTTC. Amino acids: CASSRALAGGIEQFF.

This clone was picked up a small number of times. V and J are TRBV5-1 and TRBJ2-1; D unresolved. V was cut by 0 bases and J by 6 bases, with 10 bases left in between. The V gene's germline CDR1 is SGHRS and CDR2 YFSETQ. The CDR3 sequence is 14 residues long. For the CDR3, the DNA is TGCGCCAGCAGCTTGGGTACCCTAGTCAATGAGCAGTTCTTC. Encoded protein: CASSLGTLVNEQFF.

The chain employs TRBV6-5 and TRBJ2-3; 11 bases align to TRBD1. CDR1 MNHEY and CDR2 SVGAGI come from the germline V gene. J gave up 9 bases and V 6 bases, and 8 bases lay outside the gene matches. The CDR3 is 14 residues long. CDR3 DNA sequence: TGTGCCAGCAGACAAGGGACAGGGGGTTACACGCAGTATTTT. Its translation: CASRQGTGGYTQYF.

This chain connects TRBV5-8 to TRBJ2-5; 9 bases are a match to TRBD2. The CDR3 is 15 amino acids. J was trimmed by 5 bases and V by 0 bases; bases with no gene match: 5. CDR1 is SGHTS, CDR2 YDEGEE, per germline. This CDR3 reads CASSLGASGTETQYF. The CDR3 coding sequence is TGTGCCAGCAGCTTGGGGGCTAGCGGGACGGAGACCCAGTACTTC. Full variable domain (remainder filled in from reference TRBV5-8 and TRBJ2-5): EAGVTQSPTHLIKTRGQQATLRCSPISGHTSVYWYQQALGLGLQFLLWYDEGEERNRGNFPPRFSGRQFPNYSSELNVNALELEDSALYLCASSLGASGTETQYFGPGTRLLVL.

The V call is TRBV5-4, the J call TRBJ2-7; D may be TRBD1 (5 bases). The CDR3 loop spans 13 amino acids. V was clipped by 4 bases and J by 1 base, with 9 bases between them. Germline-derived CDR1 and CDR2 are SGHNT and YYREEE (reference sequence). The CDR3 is CASSQGQSYEQYF. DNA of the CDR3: TGTGCCAGCAGCCAGGGCCAATCCTACGAGCAGTACTTC.

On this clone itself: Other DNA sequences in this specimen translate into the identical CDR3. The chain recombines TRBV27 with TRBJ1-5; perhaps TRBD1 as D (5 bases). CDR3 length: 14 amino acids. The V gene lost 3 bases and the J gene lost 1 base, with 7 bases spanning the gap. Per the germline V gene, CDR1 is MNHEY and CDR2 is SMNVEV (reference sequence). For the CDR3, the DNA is TGTGCCAGCAGTTTGGGGGGGAGCAATCAGCCCCAGCATTTT. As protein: CASSLGGSNQPQHF.

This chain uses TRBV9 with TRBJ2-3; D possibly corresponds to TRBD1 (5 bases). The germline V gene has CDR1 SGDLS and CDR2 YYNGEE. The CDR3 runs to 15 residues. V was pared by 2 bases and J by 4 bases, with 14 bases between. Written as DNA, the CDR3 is TGTGCCAGCAGCGTCGACCCTCTAGGGGCAGATACGCAGTATTTT. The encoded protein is CASSVDPLGADTQYF. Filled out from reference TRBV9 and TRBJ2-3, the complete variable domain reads DSGVTQTPKHLITATGQRVTLRCSPRSGDLSVYWYQQSLDQGLQFLIQYYNGEERAKGNILERFSAQQFPDLHSELNLSSLELGDSALYFCASSVDPLGADTQYFGPGTRLTVL.

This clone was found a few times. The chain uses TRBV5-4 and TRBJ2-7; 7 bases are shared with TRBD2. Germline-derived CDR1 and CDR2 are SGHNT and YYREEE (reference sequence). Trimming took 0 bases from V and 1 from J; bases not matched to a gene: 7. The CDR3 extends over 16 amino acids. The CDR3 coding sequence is TGTGCCAGCAGCTTGGGCATGGCTAGCGGTTCCTACGAGCAGTACTTC. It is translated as CASSLGMASGSYEQYF.

CDR3 loop: CASSERAGESREQFF. The CDR3 DNA is TGTGCCAGCAGTGAGCGAGCGGGAGAATCACGTGAGCAGTTCTTC. The chain carries TRBV6-4 and TRBJ2-1; 8 positions agree with TRBD2. The ends lost 3 bases at V and 9 bases at J; junction bases unmatched: 10. Germline V gene lookup returns CDR1 MRHNA and CDR2 SNTAGT. This CDR3 is 15 amino acids long.

The CDR3 coding sequence is TGCGCCAGCAGCCAAGAAACTAGCGGCTATTACGAGCAGTACTTC. This sequence encodes CASSQETSGYYEQYF. The chain employs TRBV4-1 and TRBJ2-7; 8 bases are a match to TRBD2. The V gene's germline CDR1 is MGHRA and CDR2 YSYEKL. This CDR3 region has 15 residues. Trimming cost V 0 bases and J 4 bases; bases outside gene matches: 5.

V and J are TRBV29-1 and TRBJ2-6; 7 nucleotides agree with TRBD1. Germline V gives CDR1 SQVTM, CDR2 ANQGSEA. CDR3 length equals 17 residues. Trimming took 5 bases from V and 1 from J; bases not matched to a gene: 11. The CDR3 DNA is TGCAGCGTTATCGACAGGGTCGTAGGGTCTGGGGCCAACGTCCTGACTTTC. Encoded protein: CSVIDRVVGSGANVLTF.